Following are 26 T cell receptor beta chains from one sample sequenced in a study of blood T cell repertoires in COVID-19. The repertoire was sequenced with immunoSEQ multiplex PCR; TCRdb's copy has only in-frame clones and lacks some. The sample carries some 65,000 clones, under 85% recorded once. What was sequenced was peripheral blood. The receptors stem from an elderly woman with acute or convalescent COVID-19.

The table lists this clone with a few counts. The chain carries TRBV24-1 and TRBJ2-5; D is possibly TRBD1 (5 bases). There are 17 residues in the CDR3. Trimming left V 4 bases short and J 4 bases short, with 21 bases between. CDR1 is KGHDR and CDR2 is SFDVKD in the germline V gene. CDR3 loop: CATSDYQDNTESETQYF. Written as DNA, the CDR3 is TGTGCCACCAGTGACTATCAGGACAACACGGAGTCAGAGACCCAGTACTTC.

The chain uses TRBV3-1 (or the pseudogene TRBV3-2) and TRBJ2-2, with 10 bases matching TRBD1. The V gene end was trimmed by 4 bases and the J gene end by 5 bases; junction bases not matched to a gene: 16. This CDR3 comprises 19 residues. Germline V gives CDR1 LGHDT, CDR2 YNNKEL (reference sequence). CDR3 loop: CASSPRPTGGAAYTGELFF. CDR3 in DNA: TGTGCCAGCAGCCCTAGACCGACAGGGGGCGCGGCATATACCGGGGAGCTGTTTTTT.

This chain connects TRBV28 to TRBJ1-6; TRBD1 matches at 10 bases. The germline V gene has CDR1 MDHEN and CDR2 SYDVKM. The CDR3 runs 15 residues. Germline trimming cut 3 bases from V and 9 bases from J; bases unmatched to any gene: 5. CDR3 loop: CASSFMGQGLSPLHF. CDR3 coding DNA: TGTGCCAGCAGTTTTATGGGACAGGGGCTTTCACCCCTCCACTTT.

This clone was seen a few times. The chain joins TRBV14 to TRBJ1-1, with D unresolved. This CDR3 comprises 13 residues. Germline values: CDR1 SGHDN, CDR2 FVKESK. Trimming left V 0 bases short and J 7 bases short, with 9 bases between. CDR3 region: CASSQEALSEAFF. CDR3 DNA sequence: TGTGCCAGCAGCCAAGAAGCTCTGAGTGAAGCTTTCTTT.

The genes are TRBV11-3 and TRBJ2-2; 13 bases are shared with TRBD2. The V segment lost 5 bases and the J segment 6 bases; nucleotides outside the gene matches: 3. The germline V gene encodes CDR1 SGHNT and CDR2 YENEEA. This CDR3 is built from 15 residues. The CDR3 sequence: CASSTSGRGAGELFF. CDR3 DNA sequence: TGTGCCAGCAGCACTAGCGGGAGGGGGGCCGGGGAGCTGTTTTTT.

The chain is built from TRBV10-3 and TRBJ2-1; D is ambiguous. Trimming took 2 bases from V and 0 from J, leaving 8 bases between them. CDR3 length: 15 residues. Germline loops: CDR1 ENHRY, CDR2 SYGVKD. As DNA, the CDR3 is TGTGCCATCAGTGAGGACAACCCCTCCTACAATGAGCAGTTCTTC. Its translation is CAISEDNPSYNEQFF.

The rearrangement uses TRBV19 and TRBJ2-2; 7 bases match TRBD1. Per the germline V gene, CDR1 is LNHDA and CDR2 is SQIVND (reference sequence). J lost 1 base, V lost 8 bases, and 10 bases had no gene match. This CDR3 comprises 16 residues. CDR3 bases: TGTGCCAGTTCCGAGGAGAACAGGGGGAACACCGGGGAGCTGTTTTTT. Protein product: CASSEENRGNTGELFF.

This clone has just a few counts. The CDR3 bases are TGTGCCTGGAGTGGGGACTTTAACTATGGCTACACCTTC. This codes for CAWSGDFNYGYTF. J is TRBJ1-2 and V is TRBV30, with D perhaps TRBD1 (5 bases). CDR1 GTSNPN and CDR2 SVGIG come from the germline V gene (reference sequence). Trimming shortened V by 1 base and J by 1 base, and 7 bases separated the two germline ends. The CDR3 covers 13 residues.

The V and J genes are TRBV2 and TRBJ1-6; 8 bases are a match to TRBD1. The CDR3 is 14 residues long. The germline V gene has CDR1 SNHLY and CDR2 FYNNEI. V shed 6 bases and J 7 bases; nucleotides not matched to a gene: 5. This CDR3 is CASRTGQANSPLHF. The CDR3 DNA reads as TGTGCCAGCAGGACGGGACAGGCCAATTCACCCCTCCACTTT.

V and J are TRBV7-2 and TRBJ1-2; no reliable D call. The CDR3 loop spans 13 amino acids. Germline V gene sequence: CDR1 SGHTA, CDR2 FQGNSA. V lost 2 bases and J 2 bases, leaving 6 bases between the germline ends. The CDR3 DNA reads as TGTGCCAGCAGCTTATTCCGGAACTATGGCTACACCTTC. It encodes CASSLFRNYGYTF.

The J gene is TRBJ2-3, the V gene TRBV7-8; tentatively, D is TRBD2 (7 bases). The CDR3 has 13 residues. V dropped 4 bases and J dropped 9 bases, with 14 bases sitting between them. Germline V gene sequence: CDR1 SGHVS, CDR2 FQNEAQ. CDR3 DNA sequence: TGTGCCAGCAGCTCACGGGGGGCTGGGACGCAGTATTTT. Residues: CASSSRGAGTQYF.

This clone appeared a few times. The V call is TRBV29-1, the J call TRBJ1-2; TRBD1 matches 8 bases. Looked up from germline, CDR1 is SQVTM and CDR2 is ANQGSEA. The CDR3 has 13 amino acids. Trimming cost V 4 bases and J 10 bases; bases outside gene matches: 11. CDR3 residues: CSVGLTGGDDYTF. The CDR3 DNA reads as TGCAGCGTTGGACTTACAGGGGGAGACGACTACACCTTC.

This sequence joins TRBV28 and TRBJ2-1, with 10 bases aligning to TRBD2. CDR3 length: 15 residues. Germline CDR1 reads MDHEN; CDR2 reads SYDVKM. The trim removed 7 bases at V and 4 bases at J, leaving 7 bases unmatched. The CDR3 bases are TGTGCCAGCATTCCCTCTAGCGGGGGTTACAATGAGCAGTTCTTC. This sequence encodes CASIPSSGGYNEQFF.

The chain couples TRBV9 to TRBJ2-7; TRBD1 matches 9 bases. This CDR3 has 16 residues. V gave up 4 bases and J gave up 5 bases; unmatched junction bases: 13. Germline values: CDR1 SGDLS, CDR2 YYNGEE. CDR3 coding DNA: TGTGCCAGCAGCTCCTGGGACAGGGAACCCCACCACGAGCAGTACTTC. Protein: CASSSWDREPHHEQYF.

This clone is a singleton in its sample. The chain carries TRBV3-1 (or the pseudogene TRBV3-2) and TRBJ1-2, with TRBD1 identical over 12 bases. The V gene end was trimmed by 1 base and the J gene end by 6 bases; junction bases not matched to a gene: 9. Germline V gives CDR1 LGHDT, CDR2 YNNKEL (reference sequence). This CDR3 contains 17 residues. The CDR3 loop is CASSQAGQGATGHGYTF. The CDR3 coding sequence is TGTGCCAGCAGCCAAGCGGGACAGGGGGCGACAGGGCATGGCTACACCTTC.

The V and J genes are TRBV7-3 and TRBJ1-1; 8 nucleotides match TRBD1. The V gene end was trimmed by 6 bases and the J gene end by 5 bases; junction bases not matched to a gene: 11. The CDR3 runs to 15 residues. The germline CDR1 and CDR2 sequences are SGHTA and FQGTGA. The CDR3 sequence: CASSLLSQGATEAFF. The CDR3, as DNA: TGTGCCAGCAGTTTACTTAGCCAGGGGGCGACTGAAGCTTTCTTT.

This clone was observed a handful of times. The chain uses TRBV11-3 and TRBJ2-7, with 8 bases that match TRBD1. V lost 8 bases and J lost 2; bases outside the gene matches: 8. The CDR3 spans 14 residues. The V gene's germline CDR1 is SGHNT and CDR2 YENEEA. CDR3 sequence (DNA): TGTGCCAGCCGAACCGGGACAGGTCCCTACGAGCAGTACTTC. Encoded protein: CASRTGTGPYEQYF.

This clone was seen only a few times. This sequence joins TRBV14 and TRBJ2-1; possibly TRBD1 for D (6 bases). CDR3 size: 15 residues. Per germline, CDR1 SGHDN and CDR2 FVKESK. The V end lost 1 base, the J end lost 9 bases, and 16 bases lay between the germline ends. In DNA, the CDR3 is TGTGCCAGCAGCCAAGTTTGGGGGCCGGAGGCTGAGCAGTTCTTC. It encodes CASSQVWGPEAEQFF.

This clone is labeled large (0.1 to 1%). This chain joins TRBV27 and TRBJ2-2; 7 bases align to TRBD2. Germline CDR1 and CDR2: MNHEY and SMNVEV (reference sequence). The CDR3 consists of 15 residues. V lost 3 bases, J lost 4 bases, and 5 bases stayed unmatched. The CDR3 bases are TGTGCCAGCAGTTTGGGTGGGACTATCACCGGGGAGCTGTTTTTT. This sequence encodes CASSLGGTITGELFF.

This clone was observed a single time. This chain joins TRBV4-3 and TRBJ2-2, with 9 bases that match TRBD1. Trimming removed 5 bases from V and 6 bases from J; junction bases left unmatched: 4. The CDR3 covers 14 residues. The germline V gene encodes CDR1 LGHNA and CDR2 YSLEER. CDR3 residues: CASSRGQGAGELFF. In DNA, the CDR3 is TGCGCCAGCAGCAGGGGACAGGGTGCCGGGGAGCTGTTTTTT.

V usage is TRBV11-3 and J usage is TRBJ2-1, with D possibly TRBD1 on 6 matching bases. From germline, CDR1 is SGHNT and CDR2 YENEEA. The CDR3 contains 16 residues. Trimming pared 0 bases from V and 6 bases from J, leaving 15 bases between. CDR3 sequence: CASSLDRQIRGNEQFF. CDR3 nucleotide sequence: TGTGCCAGCAGCTTAGATCGACAAATCAGGGGCAATGAGCAGTTCTTC.

The chain is built from TRBV30 and TRBJ2-1; 8 nucleotides agree with TRBD2. This CDR3 spans 14 amino acids. The germline CDR1 and CDR2 sequences are GTSNPN and SVGIG (reference sequence). The V segment lost 7 bases and the J segment 0 bases; nucleotides outside the gene matches: 5. The CDR3 coding sequence is TGTGCCTCCCCCCGGGAGGGCTCCTACAATGAGCAGTTCTTC. Amino acids: CASPREGSYNEQFF.

The genes are TRBV3-1 (or the pseudogene TRBV3-2) and TRBJ2-1, with 11 bases aligning to TRBD2. Losses at the gene ends were 5 bases for V and 9 bases for J; bases not matched to a gene: 9. The length of the CDR3 is 15 residues. CDR1 LGHDT and CDR2 YNNKEL come from the germline V gene (reference sequence). In nucleotides, the CDR3 is TGTGCCAGCAGCTCTGTAGCGGGAGGGCCGGGTGAGCAGTTCTTC. It is translated as CASSSVAGGPGEQFF.

V is TRBV12-3 or TRBV12-4 and J is TRBJ1-5; D not certain. CDR3 length: 13 amino acids. The ends were cut back, 0 bases at V and 6 bases at J, with 6 bases in the middle. The CDR3 bases are TGTGCCAGCAGTTTAGCGCTAAGTCAGCCCCAGCATTTT. Residues: CASSLALSQPQHF.

This sequence joins TRBV7-2 and TRBJ2-7, with TRBD1 matching over 8 bases. The J segment lost 4 bases and the V segment lost 0 bases, leaving 5 bases of the junction unmatched. CDR1 is SGHTA and CDR2 is FQGNSA in the germline V gene. The CDR3 sequence is 15 residues long. CDR3 residues: CASSLAPGGGYEQYF. CDR3 sequence (DNA): TGTGCCAGCAGCTTAGCGCCAGGGGGCGGTTACGAGCAGTACTTC.

The rearrangement links TRBV5-1 to TRBJ2-3; 9 nucleotides align to TRBD2. Per the germline V gene, CDR1 is SGHRS and CDR2 is YFSETQ. This CDR3 comprises 16 residues. J lost 3 bases, V lost 4 bases, and 9 bases had no gene match. This CDR3 reads CASSLRLAEGTDTQYF. The CDR3 DNA reads TGCGCCAGCAGCCTAAGACTAGCGGAGGGGACAGATACGCAGTATTTT.